This T cell receptor beta chain was identified in a study of blood T cell repertoires in COVID-19. This table comes from immunoSEQ multiplex PCR, and its TCRdb copy is limited to in-frame clones, with some not included. The data hold some 200,000 clones, with about four fifths observed a single time. Sequencing was performed on peripheral blood. The origin of this receptor is a young woman who had recovered from COVID-19.

CDR3 nucleotide sequence: TGTGCCAGCAGCTTGGGATTCGGGAACACTGAAGCTTTCTTT. Translation: CASSLGFGNTEAFF. This chain connects TRBV5-5 to TRBJ1-1, with unresolved D. This CDR3 is built from 14 residues. Germline V lookup: CDR1 SGHKS, CDR2 YYEKEE (reference sequence). Deletions cut 0 bases from V and 1 base from J, with 7 bases between.